This TCR beta chain was retrieved from a study of Graves' ophthalmopathy and Graves' hyperthyroidism. J was trimmed by 7 bases and V by 6 bases; bases with no gene match: 4. The germline gives CDR1 ENHRY, CDR2 SYGVKD. The CDR3 is 13 amino acids. Ophthalmopathy was moderately-to-severely active, CAS at least 3, NOSPECS at least 4, lasting under 3 months. In this cohort, patients with other autoimmune diseases, uncontrolled infections, pregnancy or lactation were excluded. CDR3 regions of TCR beta were amplified from RNA transcripts. Investigators did first-round RT-PCR with HTBI primers, then second-round multiplex PCR. In TCRdb, the multiplex PCR reads were re-called with MiXCR into one record per CDR3 protein. The sample holds about 640,000 distinct CDR3 sequences, approximately 39% seen once. This clonotype was observed a few times.

This TCR came from an adult man with Graves' ophthalmopathy. Input material: peripheral blood. The chain joins TRBV10-3 to TRBJ1-4, with 8 nucleotides matching TRBD1. The chain's CDR3 is CAISEGTGEKLFF. The CDR3 DNA reads TGTGCCATCAGCGAAGGGACAGGTGAAAAACTGTTTTTT.